This T cell receptor (beta chain) comes out of a study of OX40 agonist ivuxolimab in advanced cancers. Overall study: Three patients got partial responses; one had hepatocellular carcinoma and two had cutaneous melanoma.

Method: immunoSEQ multiplex PCR; TCRdb's copy keeps in-frame clones and lacks some. The table has some 35,000 clones, approximately 90% seen once; the top ten hold about 9.6%. This CDR3 is 15 amino acids long. Germline V CDR1 and CDR2: SGHRS, YFSETQ. Deletions cut 4 bases from V and 3 bases from J, with 14 bases between. Material: CD4+ or CD8+ T cells sorted from blood, obtained in a trial of the OX40 agonist ivuxolimab. This TCR was recovered from an adult with an advanced solid tumor such as melanoma, head and neck, liver or kidney cancer. V usage is TRBV5-1 and J usage is TRBJ1-5; D is unclear. CDR3 DNA: TGCGCCAGCAGCCCCTCTCCAGGTACCAATCAGCCCCAGCATTTT. This codes for CASSPSPGTNQPQHF.